Listed below are T cell receptor beta chains from one sample, sequenced in a study of CD8 T cells in ankylosing spondylitis. Via MiXCR, TCRdb re-called the 5' RACE reads, giving one row per CDR3 protein. The data show approximately 150,000 distinct CDR3 sequences, with 9.5% to 10% seen just once and over 13% held by the top ten. Sequences were obtained from blood, either unsorted or a sorted T cell fraction (not recorded which). These receptors were collected from a female donor with ankylosing spondylitis or in good health (not recorded which). Each CDR3 is given with its conserved first and last residue. D genes are given only for firm matches. The size entry is marked missing in some rows and otherwise reads once, few, many or a size class.

j_call: TRBJ2-5; v_call: TRBV5-1; d_call: -; cdr3_length: 15; clone_size: many; cdr3_aa: CASSLGSGEQETQYF; cdr3_nt: TGCGCCAGCAGCTTGGGCTCAGGGGAGCAAGAGACCCAGTACTTC
j_call: TRBJ2-6; v_call: TRBV29-1; d_call: -; cdr3_length: 17; clone_size: few; cdr3_aa: CSVVFPWGSSGANVLTF; cdr3_nt: TGCAGCGTTGTCTTCCCCTGGGGAAGCTCTGGGGCCAACGTCCTGACTTTC
j_call: TRBJ2-7; v_call: TRBV13; d_call: -; cdr3_length: 14; clone_size: -; cdr3_aa: CASSSGRGRYEQYF; cdr3_nt: TGTGCCAGCAGCTCAGGCAGGGGCCGCTACGAGCAGTACTTC
j_call: TRBJ2-3; v_call: TRBV25-1; d_call: -; cdr3_length: 12; clone_size: few; cdr3_aa: CAIWSGTDTQYF; cdr3_nt: TGTGCCATCTGGAGCGGGACAGATACGCAGTATTTT
j_call: TRBJ2-7; v_call: TRBV29-1; d_call: -; cdr3_length: 15; clone_size: -; cdr3_aa: CSVEWGASSSYEQYF; cdr3_nt: TGCAGCGTTGAGTGGGGGGCCTCTAGTTCCTACGAGCAGTACTTC
j_call: TRBJ2-1; v_call: TRBV24-1; d_call: -; cdr3_length: 12; clone_size: many; cdr3_aa: CATSNSIDEQFF; cdr3_nt: TGTGCCACCAGTAATTCTATCGACGAGCAGTTCTTC
j_call: TRBJ1-2; v_call: TRBV29-1; d_call: -; cdr3_length: 12; clone_size: few; cdr3_aa: CSVEAGGFGYTF; cdr3_nt: TGCAGCGTTGAGGCGGGGGGCTTTGGCTACACCTTC
j_call: TRBJ2-3; v_call: TRBV4-3; d_call: -; cdr3_length: 15; clone_size: many; cdr3_aa: CASSQDWGRTDTQYF; cdr3_nt: TGCGCCAGCAGCCAAGATTGGGGGCGTACAGATACGCAGTATTTT
j_call: TRBJ1-6; v_call: TRBV7-9; d_call: TRBD1; cdr3_length: 16; clone_size: few; cdr3_aa: CASSLVDRGGNSPLHF; cdr3_nt: TGTGCCAGCAGCTTAGTGGACAGGGGGGGTAATTCACCCCTCCACTTT
j_call: TRBJ2-3; v_call: TRBV19; d_call: -; cdr3_length: 11; clone_size: few; cdr3_aa: CASTTGDTQYF; cdr3_nt: TGTGCCAGTACCACGGGGGATACGCAGTATTTT
j_call: TRBJ2-7; v_call: TRBV5-6; d_call: -; cdr3_length: 14; clone_size: few; cdr3_aa: CASSPRAGSYEQYF; cdr3_nt: TGTGCCAGCAGCCCTCGGGCGGGCTCCTACGAGCAGTACTTC
j_call: TRBJ2-1; v_call: TRBV5-1; d_call: -; cdr3_length: 16; clone_size: few; cdr3_aa: CASSPRKYPGYNEQFF; cdr3_nt: TGCGCCAGCAGCCCGAGGAAGTACCCAGGGTACAATGAGCAGTTCTTC
j_call: TRBJ2-5; v_call: TRBV20-1; d_call: -; cdr3_length: 13; clone_size: few; cdr3_aa: CSARVTGEETQYF; cdr3_nt: TGCAGTGCTAGAGTGACGGGAGAAGAGACCCAGTACTTC